This TCR beta chain derives from a study of blood T cell repertoires in COVID-19. Overall study context: PBMCs, B-cell-depleted T cells, or T cells provided the cDNA or gDNA that made up the material.

CDR1 and CDR2 (germline): SGHKS, YYEKEE (reference sequence). Trimming removed 1 base from V and 2 bases from J; junction bases left unmatched: 9. The CDR3 runs 17 residues. How the authors handled the data: Cell counts per sample came from amplifying reference gene primers. Profiling relied on immunoSEQ multiplex PCR, and the TCRdb table lists in-frame clones only, not all of them. Clone size and the V and J calls come from that table; the DNA yielded D and trimming. The sample holds some 350,000 clones, 83% seen once. This sequence originates from a man younger than 45 with active or convalescent COVID-19. Source material: peripheral blood. This chain links TRBV5-5 with TRBJ2-7; TRBD1 aligns across 10 bases. The CDR3 nucleotides are TGTGCCAGCAGCTTGCAGCCGGGACAGGGGTCCCCCTACGAGCAGTACTTC. Residues: CASSLQPGQGSPYEQYF.